The 11 T cell receptor beta chains listed next were all sequenced from one sample in a study of response to subunit inactivated influenza vaccine. TCRdb re-analysed the RT-PCR reads in MiXCR, keeping a single row per CDR3 protein. Of some 570,000 distinct CDR3 sequences listed, about 11% are singletons. These same records also appear under a second study, on T cells expressing NK-cell markers. That source notes: Production of TCR beta cDNA relied on 5'RACE template switching with UMIs.

Sequenced here: PBMCs from blood, sampled on the day of vaccination. These receptors originate from a middle-aged man who received an inactivated influenza vaccine.

This clonotype was counted a few times. The germline gene is not matched at one end of the junction; a read error may be the cause. The V call is TRBV4-3, the J call TRBJ2-7; unclear D gene. The CDR3 runs 14 residues. Germline CDR1 LGHNA, CDR2 YSLEER. CDR3 sequence: CASSQELGSYEQYF. CDR3 nucleotides: TGCGCCAGCAGCCAAGAATTGGGGTCCTACGAACAGTACTTC.

CDR3 loop: CASSYSGQVYF. As DNA, the CDR3 is TGTGCCAGCAGTTACTCGGGGCAGGTCTACTTC. The chain has TRBV6-5 and TRBJ2-7; D may be TRBD1 (5 bases). The germline gives CDR1 MNHEY, CDR2 SVGAGI. Trimming took 0 bases from V and 13 from J, leaving 10 bases between them. The CDR3 sequence is 11 residues long.

This chain connects TRBV6-2 or TRBV6-3 to TRBJ1-4, with D maybe TRBD1 (5 bases). Germline assignment: CDR1 MNHEY and CDR2 SVGEGT. V gave up 7 bases and J gave up 2 bases, with 14 bases separating them. There are 15 residues in the CDR3. This CDR3 is CASKTMGTTNEKLFF. As DNA, the CDR3 is TGTGCCAGCAAGACCATGGGGACCACTAATGAAAAACTGTTTTTT.

This clonotype was detected only a few times. This chain joins TRBV12-3 or TRBV12-4 and TRBJ1-5, with a possible D match to TRBD1 (5 bases). The CDR3 sequence is 15 residues long. Trimming left V 0 bases short and J 3 bases short, with 9 bases between. The CDR3 protein is CASSLAEGVNQPQHF. The CDR3 DNA sequence: TGTGCCAGCAGTTTAGCAGAAGGGGTCAATCAGCCCCAGCATTTT.

This clonotype came up a few times. This chain connects TRBV20-1 to TRBJ1-1; perhaps TRBD1 as D (5 bases). The ends were cut back, 4 bases at V and 0 bases at J, with 9 bases in the middle. Germline lookup yields CDR1 DFQATT and CDR2 SNEGSKA (reference sequence). The CDR3 has 13 amino acids. CDR3 residues: CSATGTVNTEAFF. DNA of the CDR3: TGCAGTGCTACCGGGACGGTGAACACTGAAGCTTTCTTT.

The chain combines TRBV29-1 with TRBJ2-4, with 10 bases that match TRBD1. The ends lost 4 bases at V and 9 bases at J; junction bases unmatched: 6. Germline assignment: CDR1 SQVTM and CDR2 ANQGSEA. The CDR3 spans 13 residues. The CDR3 loop is CSVGQGAHGIQYF. Written as DNA, the CDR3 is TGCAGCGTTGGACAGGGGGCGCATGGCATTCAGTACTTC.

This clonotype has a handful of counts. This chain links TRBV6-1 with TRBJ2-1; D unclear. V lost 5 bases to trimming and J lost 3 bases, with 14 bases between them. This CDR3 has 15 residues. Germline V gene lookup returns CDR1 MNHNS and CDR2 SASEGT. Written as DNA, the CDR3 is TGTGCCAGCAGTCCAGATAGGGCCTACTACAATGAGCAGTTCTTC. Its translation is CASSPDRAYYNEQFF.

V usage is TRBV4-3 and J usage is TRBJ2-4; D is ambiguous. Germline loops: CDR1 LGHNA, CDR2 YSLEER. The CDR3 extends over 13 amino acids. Trimming left V 0 bases short and J 9 bases short, with 9 bases between. CDR3 sequence reads: CASSQDPKTIQYF. The CDR3 DNA sequence: TGCGCCAGCAGCCAAGACCCCAAGACCATTCAGTACTTC.

The chain recombines TRBV4-1 with TRBJ2-7; D gene ambiguous. The CDR3 covers 15 residues. V was cut by 5 bases and J by 4 bases, with 18 bases left in between. CDR1 MGHRA and CDR2 YSYEKL come from the germline V gene. CDR3 sequence (DNA): TGCGCCAGCAGCACACAGTGGCCCCACTCTTACGAGCAGTACTTC. Encoded protein: CASSTQWPHSYEQYF.

This clonotype occurred a few times. The rearrangement joins TRBV6-5 to TRBJ2-1; D perhaps matches TRBD1 (5 bases). Between the trimmed V and J ends, which lost 0 bases and 2 bases, there was a span of 5 bases. CDR1 and CDR2 (germline): MNHEY, SVGAGI. CDR3 length: 14 amino acids. The CDR3 region has the DNA TGTGCCAGCAGTTACTCGGACACCTACAATGAGCAGTTCTTC. Translating it yields CASSYSDTYNEQFF.

The chain recombines TRBV6-5 with TRBJ1-5, with a possible D match to TRBD1 (6 bases). This CDR3 spans 16 amino acids. Germline loops: CDR1 MNHEY, CDR2 SVGAGI. Between the trimmed V and J ends, which lost 0 bases and 6 bases, there was a span of 15 bases. CDR3 loop: CASSYSRGGEGQPQHF. DNA of the CDR3: TGTGCCAGCAGTTACTCGAGGGGGGGCGAGGGTCAGCCCCAGCATTTT.